These 21 T cell receptor beta chains were all obtained from the same sample, sequenced in a study of T cell changes during pregnancy in multiple sclerosis. Assay used: immunoSEQ multiplex PCR; TCRdb lists only in-frame clones, some missing. Of 40,000 to 50,000 clones detected, 94% appear once; the ten largest clones hold around 0.47%. The sample was CD4+ T cells from peripheral blood mononuclear cells, taken in the first trimester of pregnancy. All receptors come from a female donor with multiple sclerosis, enrolled in a pregnancy study.

V usage is TRBV7-6 and J usage is TRBJ2-1; 10 nucleotides align to TRBD2. Germline CDR1 is SGHVS and CDR2 is FNYEAQ. The V and J ends lost 5 bases and 0 bases, in that order; junction bases with no gene match: 19. The CDR3 is 21 residues long. CDR3 sequence (DNA): TGTGCCAGCAGCACCTACCTTTGGGCTAGCGGGGGCCCGAGCTCCTACAATGAGCAGTTCTTC. Protein: CASSTYLWASGGPSSYNEQFF.

This chain connects TRBV6-4 to TRBJ1-1, with no clear D. V was clipped by 5 bases and J by 1 base, with 8 bases between them. Germline V gene lookup returns CDR1 MRHNA and CDR2 SNTAGT. The CDR3 length is 13 residues. CDR3 DNA sequence: TGTGCCAGCAGTCTCACAAGGAACACTGAAGCTTTCTTT. It codes for CASSLTRNTEAFF.

The rearrangement joins TRBV4-2 to TRBJ2-7, with D possibly being TRBD2 (5 bases). CDR3 length: 13 amino acids. With 1 base removed from V and 5 bases from J, the gap between germline ends came to 9 bases. Germline CDR1 reads LGHNA; CDR2 reads YNFKEQ. The CDR3 DNA follows: TGTGCCAGCAGCCAAGTTGGGAGCCACGAGCAGTACTTC. Translating it yields CASSQVGSHEQYF.

V usage is TRBV18 and J usage is TRBJ1-2, with 7 bases fitting TRBD1. This CDR3 has 15 residues. Unmatched junction bases numbered 12, after V lost 4 bases and J lost 7 bases. CDR1 and CDR2 (germline): KGHSH, LQKENI. CDR3 sequence reads: CASSHIGQADGGYTF. The DNA for the CDR3 is TGTGCCAGCTCACACATCGGACAGGCCGACGGTGGCTACACCTTC.

The CDR3 bases are TGTGCCAGCGCGGGGACAGGGGTCAAGTTCTTC. Protein: CASAGTGVKFF. V and J are TRBV28 and TRBJ2-1, with 10 nucleotides matching TRBD1. The V and J ends lost 8 bases and 14 bases, in that order; junction bases with no gene match: 6. Germline V CDR1 and CDR2: MDHEN, SYDVKM. CDR3 length: 11 amino acids.

The J gene is TRBJ2-7, the V gene TRBV5-5, with D perhaps TRBD2 (7 bases). V dropped 1 base and J dropped 4 bases, with 18 bases sitting between them. The CDR3 has 16 residues. The germline gives CDR1 SGHKS, CDR2 YYEKEE (reference sequence). CDR3 DNA sequence: TGTGCCAGCAGCTTGAGGCGGGGGCCAGCCTTTTACGAGCAGTACTTC. Translated, it gives CASSLRRGPAFYEQYF.

This sequence joins TRBV5-8 and TRBJ1-3, with 8 nucleotides matching TRBD1. Looked up from germline, CDR1 is SGHTS and CDR2 is YDEGEE. The length of the CDR3 is 15 residues. The J segment lost 2 bases and the V segment lost 4 bases, leaving 5 bases of the junction unmatched. CDR3 in DNA: TGTGCCAGCAGCATTGGCAGGGGGCCTGGAAACACCATATATTTT. Translation gives CASSIGRGPGNTIYF.

The J gene is TRBJ2-6, the V gene TRBV11-2; 8 nucleotides agree with TRBD2. CDR3 length: 19 amino acids. V shed 5 bases, J shed 1 base, and the junction held 13 bases outside the gene matches. Germline-derived CDR1 and CDR2 are SGHAT and FQNNGV. DNA of the CDR3: TGTGCCAGCAGCCGCCGGACAGTAGCGGGGTTATCTGGGGCCAACGTCCTGACTTTC. Translation: CASSRRTVAGLSGANVLTF.

The V call is TRBV5-6, the J call TRBJ1-4; no clear D gene. The CDR3 has 14 residues. Germline V gives CDR1 SGHDT, CDR2 YYEEEE. V gave up 4 bases and J gave up 0 bases, with 7 bases separating them. CDR3 coding DNA: TGTGCCAGCAGCCGGGGAGCAACTAATGAAAAACTGTTTTTT. This gives the protein CASSRGATNEKLFF.

This sequence joins TRBV7-3 and TRBJ2-1; the match to TRBD2 covers 9 bases. V trimming: 10 bases; J trimming: 9 bases; junction bases outside the gene matches: 13. The CDR3 covers 14 residues. Germline assignment: CDR1 SGHTA and CDR2 FQGTGA. The CDR3 DNA is TGTGCCACCCGGGTGGCGGGGGGGCTAGGTGAGCAGTTCTTC. Translation gives CATRVAGGLGEQFF.

For the CDR3, the DNA is TGCGCCAGCAGCACCGACAGGGACATGAACACTGAAGCTTTCTTT. This encodes CASSTDRDMNTEAFF. V usage is TRBV5-1 and J usage is TRBJ1-1, with 7 bases identical to TRBD1. Germline CDR1 is SGHRS and CDR2 is YFSETQ. V was pared by 4 bases and J by 0 bases, with 6 bases of the junction left unmatched. CDR3 length equals 15 residues.

This clone was seen only once. This chain uses TRBV7-8 with TRBJ2-3, with TRBD2 identical over 9 bases. CDR3 size: 16 residues. Germline assignment: CDR1 SGHVS and CDR2 FQNEAQ. V was clipped by 2 bases and J by 4 bases; unmatched bases: 7. The CDR3: CASSLWMGGGADTQYF. CDR3 in DNA: TGTGCCAGCAGCTTATGGATGGGCGGGGGGGCAGATACGCAGTATTTT. Complete variable domain (other parts from reference TRBV7-8 and TRBJ2-3): GAGVSQSPRYKVAKRGQDVALRCDPISGHVSLFWYQQALGQGPEFLTYFQNEAQLDKSGLPSDRFFAERPEGSVSTLKIQRTQQEDSAVYLCASSLWMGGGADTQYFGPGTRLTVL.

This chain uses TRBV19 with TRBJ1-2; TRBD1 might be the D (6 bases). In germline, CDR1 is LNHDA, CDR2 SQIVND (reference sequence). V lost 2 bases, J lost 6 bases, and 7 bases lay in between. This CDR3 contains 12 residues. This CDR3 is CASSIRDNGYTF. The CDR3, as DNA: TGTGCCAGTAGTATACGGGACAATGGCTACACCTTC. The whole variable domain, filled in from reference TRBV19 and TRBJ1-2, reads DGGITQSPKYLFRKEGQNVTLSCEQNLNHDAMYWYRQDPGQGLRLIYYSQIVNDFQKGDIAEGYSVSREKKESFPLTVTSAQKNPTAFYLCASSIRDNGYTFGSGTRLTVV.

V is TRBV9 and J is TRBJ1-1; TRBD1 might be the D (5 bases). The CDR3 totals 14 residues. Trimming took 4 bases from V and 6 from J, leaving 16 bases between them. Germline-derived CDR1 and CDR2 are SGDLS and YYNGEE. The CDR3 DNA reads TGTGCCAGCAGCCCAGGCAGGGAGGAGGCTGAAGCTTTCTTT. Protein product: CASSPGREEAEAFF.

This clone was found once. The CDR3 loop reads CASSRGGGPPYGYTF. CDR3 DNA sequence: TGTGCCAGCTCGCGAGGGGGAGGGCCCCCCTATGGCTACACCTTC. The chain couples TRBV18 to TRBJ1-2, with D maybe TRBD1 (6 bases). Trimming pared 6 bases from V and 4 bases from J, leaving 18 bases between. The CDR3 extends over 15 amino acids. In germline, CDR1 is KGHSH, CDR2 LQKENI. The variable domain in full, completed from reference TRBV18 and TRBJ1-2, reads NAGVMQNPRHLVRRRGQEARLRCSPMKGHSHVYWYRQLPEEGLKFMVYLQKENIIDESGMPKERFSAEFPKEGPSILRIQQVVRGDSAAYFCASSRGGGPPYGYTFGSGTRLTVV.

This sequence joins TRBV19 and TRBJ1-1; 11 nucleotides match TRBD1. V gave up 3 bases and J gave up 1 base; unmatched junction bases: 4. CDR1 is LNHDA, CDR2 SQIVND, per germline (reference sequence). This CDR3 spans 16 amino acids. The CDR3 DNA follows: TGTGCCAGTAGTATTCTGGACAGGGGGCGGAACACTGAAGCTTTCTTT. Translated, it gives CASSILDRGRNTEAFF.

This clone showed up just once. The rearrangement uses TRBV5-1 and TRBJ1-1; maybe TRBD1 (5 bases). Germline V gene data show CDR1 as SGHRS and CDR2 as YFSETQ. CDR3 size: 14 residues. V was trimmed by 0 bases and J by 1 base, leaving 7 bases between them. The CDR3 DNA reads as TGCGCCAGCAGCTTGGTTACAGGGAACACTGAAGCTTTCTTT. It translates to CASSLVTGNTEAFF.

The V call is TRBV5-5, the J call TRBJ1-1; 7 nucleotides align to TRBD1. Germline assignment: CDR1 SGHKS and CDR2 YYEKEE (reference sequence). The CDR3 sequence is 13 residues long. V shed 4 bases and J 8 bases; nucleotides not matched to a gene: 8. This CDR3 is CASSQQGWEEAFF. The CDR3, as DNA: TGTGCCAGCAGCCAACAGGGGTGGGAGGAAGCTTTCTTT.

This chain uses TRBV5-6 with TRBJ1-2, with 7 nucleotides matching TRBD1. Germline trimming cut 7 bases from V and 2 bases from J; bases unmatched to any gene: 2. CDR3 size: 12 residues. Germline CDR1 SGHDT, CDR2 YYEEEE. DNA of the CDR3: TGTGCCAGCCGACAGGGAAACTATGGCTACACCTTC. The encoded protein is CASRQGNYGYTF.

J is TRBJ2-7 and V is TRBV5-4; 10 bases fit TRBD1. Per the germline V gene, CDR1 is SGHNT and CDR2 is YYREEE (reference sequence). This CDR3 is built from 18 residues. V was clipped by 0 bases and J by 7 bases; unmatched bases: 16. The CDR3 DNA follows: TGTGCCAGCAGCTTGGCCATAAACCCCAGCGGGACAGGGGATGAGCAGTACTTC. As protein: CASSLAINPSGTGDEQYF.

J is TRBJ1-4 and V is TRBV30, with a tentative D call TRBD1 (5 bases). The V gene lost 1 base and the J gene lost 7 bases, with 7 bases spanning the gap. Germline-derived CDR1 and CDR2 are GTSNPN and SVGIG (reference sequence). CDR3 length: 12 residues. DNA of the CDR3: TGTGCCTGGAGTGGGGGGGGTGAAAAACTGTTTTTT. It specifies CAWSGGGEKLFF. Filled out from reference TRBV30 and TRBJ1-4, the complete variable domain reads SQTIHQWPATLVQPVGSPLSLECTVEGTSNPNLYWYRQAAGRGLQLLFYSVGIGQISSEVPQNLSASRPQDRQFILSSKKLLLSDSGFYLCAWSGGGEKLFFGSGTQLSVL.